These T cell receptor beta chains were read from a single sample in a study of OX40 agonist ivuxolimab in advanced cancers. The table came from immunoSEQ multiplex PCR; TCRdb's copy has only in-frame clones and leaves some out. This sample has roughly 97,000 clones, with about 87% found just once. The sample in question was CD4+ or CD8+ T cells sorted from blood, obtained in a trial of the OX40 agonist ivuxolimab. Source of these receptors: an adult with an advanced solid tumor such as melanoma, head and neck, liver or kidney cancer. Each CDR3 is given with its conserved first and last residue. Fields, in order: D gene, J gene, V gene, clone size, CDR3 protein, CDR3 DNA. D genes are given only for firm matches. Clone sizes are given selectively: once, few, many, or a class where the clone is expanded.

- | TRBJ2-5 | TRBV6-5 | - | CASTGRGGKQETQYF | TGTGCCAGCACGGGTAGGGGGGGGAAACAAGAGACCCAGTACTTC
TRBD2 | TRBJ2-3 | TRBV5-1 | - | CASSWKEGLADTSTDTQYF | TGCGCCAGCAGCTGGAAAGAGGGACTAGCGGATACTAGCACAGATACGCAGTATTTT
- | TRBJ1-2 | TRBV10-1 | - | CASSEDGNYGYTF | TGCGCCAGCAGTGAGGACGGCAACTATGGCTACACCTTC
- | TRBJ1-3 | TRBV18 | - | CASSQAISGNTIYF | TGTGCCAGCTCACAGGCGATCTCTGGAAACACCATATATTTT
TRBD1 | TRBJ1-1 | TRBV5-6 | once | CASSPIDRDTEAFF | TGTGCCAGCAGCCCTATCGACAGGGACACTGAAGCTTTCTTT
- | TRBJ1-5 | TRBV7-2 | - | CASSKGTDNQPQHF | TGTGCCAGCAGTAAAGGGACGGACAATCAGCCCCAGCATTTT
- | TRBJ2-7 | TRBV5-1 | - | CASSSSGTITYEQYF | TGCGCCAGCAGCTCATCCGGGACGATTACCTACGAGCAGTACTTC
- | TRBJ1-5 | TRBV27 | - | CASRQQGYQPQHF | TGTGCCAGCCGGCAACAGGGCTATCAGCCCCAGCATTTT
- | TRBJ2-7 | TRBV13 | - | CASSASGGRGSEQYF | TGTGCCAGCAGCGCATCCGGGGGTAGAGGGAGCGAGCAGTACTTC
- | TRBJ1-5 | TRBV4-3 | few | CASSQRLSYSNQPQHF | TGCGCCAGCAGCCAGAGACTGAGTTATAGCAATCAGCCCCAGCATTTT
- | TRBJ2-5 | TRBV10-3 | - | CAIRAGGGSGETQYF | TGTGCCATCAGGGCCGGCGGGGGCTCTGGAGAGACCCAGTACTTC
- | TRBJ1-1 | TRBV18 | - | CASLQGWNTEAFF | TGTGCCAGCCTACAGGGATGGAACACTGAAGCTTTCTTT